This T cell receptor beta chain was found in a study of T cells in tuberculosis. Whole-study context: Samples predate treatment or fall within its first 7 days. Study results and limitations: Shorter CDR3-alpha in active tuberculosis partly drove smaller distances.

V was clipped by 6 bases and J by 3 bases, with 11 bases between them. Germline-derived CDR1 and CDR2 are SNHLY and FYNNEI. This CDR3 spans 13 amino acids. The time point: new active TB diagnosis, blood taken before or within 7 days of starting treatment. HIV-seronegative South African adults aged 18 years or older had newly diagnosed active tuberculosis. Libraries were prepared by immunoSEQ multiplex PCR; TCRdb keeps only in-frame clonotypes and omits some of them. The sample has approximately 46,000 clones, 90% to 95% seen once. For this clone: Its antigen is as yet unknown.

The sequenced sample was PBMCs, obtained at tuberculosis diagnosis. J is TRBJ1-1 and V is TRBV2; D may be TRBD1 (6 bases). This sequence was found in an adult with tuberculosis. The CDR3 DNA is TGTGCCAGCAGCGAGGACAGTGACACTGAAGCTTTCTTT. It specifies CASSEDSDTEAFF.